A single sample gave rise to the 24 T cell receptor beta chains below, sequenced in a study of OX40 agonist ivuxolimab in advanced cancers. Assay used: immunoSEQ multiplex PCR; TCRdb lists only in-frame clones, some missing. The data contain more than 60,000 clones, roughly 80% of them singletons. The source was CD4+ or CD8+ T cells sorted from blood, collected in a trial of the OX40 agonist ivuxolimab. These receptors were obtained from an adult with an advanced solid tumor such as melanoma, head and neck, liver or kidney cancer.

The chain is built from TRBV2 and TRBJ2-1; the match to TRBD2 covers 11 bases. The CDR3 extends over 15 amino acids. V trimming: 4 bases; J trimming: 8 bases; junction bases outside the gene matches: 7. Germline V CDR1 and CDR2: SNHLY, FYNNEI. CDR3 nucleotides: TGTGCCAGCAGTGGGTCTAGCGGGGGGTTCCATGAGCAGTTCTTC. Amino acid sequence: CASSGSSGGFHEQFF. Looking up the rest from reference TRBV2 and TRBJ2-1 gives the full variable domain: EPEVTQTPSHQVTQMGQEVILRCVPISNHLYFYWYRQILGQKVEFLVSFYNNEISEKSEIFDDQFSVERPDGSNFTLKIRSTKLEDSAMYFCASSGSSGGFHEQFFGPGTRLTVL.

This clone occurred a few times. The chain has TRBV27 and TRBJ2-2, with 9 bases fitting TRBD2. The CDR3 is made up of 19 amino acids. With V trimmed by 5 bases and J by 5 bases, 18 bases remained unmatched. Germline V lookup: CDR1 MNHEY, CDR2 SMNVEV (reference sequence). CDR3 region: CASSREGRRGGGWTGELFF. In DNA, the CDR3 is TGTGCCAGCAGTCGAGAAGGTCGGCGGGGGGGCGGGTGGACCGGGGAGCTGTTTTTT.

V gene TRBV4-3 combines with J gene TRBJ2-3; unclear D gene. CDR3 length: 14 residues. Germline-derived CDR1 and CDR2 are LGHNA and YSLEER. V shed 0 bases and J shed 2 bases, with 6 bases lying between them. CDR3 DNA sequence: TGCGCCAGCAGCCAAGATAGATCCACAGATACGCAGTATTTT. It is translated as CASSQDRSTDTQYF.

The DNA for the CDR3 is TGTGCCAGCAGCTTAGCGGTTTCGGGGAATTCCTACGAGCAGTACTTC. This translates into CASSLAVSGNSYEQYF. The J gene is TRBJ2-7, the V gene TRBV7-8; D perhaps matches TRBD2 (5 bases). This CDR3 comprises 16 residues. Germline V CDR1 and CDR2: SGHVS, FQNEAQ. V lost 0 bases, J lost 1 base, and 13 bases lay in between.

This chain connects TRBV10-3 to TRBJ1-1; 7 positions match TRBD1. The V gene end was trimmed by 10 bases and the J gene end by 0 bases; junction bases not matched to a gene: 5. Germline assignment: CDR1 ENHRY and CDR2 SYGVKD. The CDR3 has 13 amino acids. This CDR3 reads CASRDRMNTEAFF. CDR3 in DNA: TGTGCCAGTAGGGACAGAATGAACACTGAAGCTTTCTTT.

V gene TRBV9 combines with J gene TRBJ1-5; 7 bases map to TRBD1. Trimming took 0 bases from V and 2 from J; bases not matched to a gene: 2. Germline CDR1 SGDLS, CDR2 YYNGEE. The length of the CDR3 is 15 residues. This chain's CDR3 is CASSVGQGGNQPQHF. CDR3 nucleotide sequence: TGTGCCAGCAGCGTAGGACAGGGAGGCAATCAGCCCCAGCATTTT.

The chain couples TRBV6-1 to TRBJ1-2, with TRBD1 matching over 10 bases. This CDR3 spans 17 amino acids. V was pared by 0 bases and J by 2 bases, with 6 bases of the junction left unmatched. Germline loops: CDR1 MNHNS, CDR2 SASEGT. This chain's CDR3 is CASSEAWGTGDNYGYTF. The CDR3 DNA follows: TGTGCCAGCAGTGAAGCGTGGGGGACAGGGGACAACTATGGCTACACCTTC.

The chain joins TRBV5-1 to TRBJ2-7, with a tentative D call TRBD2 (5 bases). Germline V CDR1 and CDR2: SGHRS, YFSETQ. V was cut by 4 bases and J by 2 bases, with 19 bases left in between. This CDR3 has 16 residues. CDR3 loop: CASSRTNVDGTYEQYF. CDR3 nucleotide sequence: TGCGCCAGCAGCCGGACGAACGTGGACGGGACCTACGAGCAGTACTTC.

Comment on this clone: Likely a read error: the CDR3 ends without its conserved phenylalanine or tryptophan. The chain links TRBV7-3 to TRBJ1-6, with 7 bases lining up with TRBD1. Germline V gene sequence: CDR1 SGHTA, CDR2 FQGTGA. V shed 3 bases, J shed 7 bases, and the junction held 6 bases outside the gene matches. The CDR3 is made up of 15 amino acids. In DNA form, the CDR3 reads TGTGCCAGCAGCTTTACAGGGGTTACGAATTCACCCCTCCACCTT. It codes for CASSFTGVTNSPLHL.

V usage is TRBV6-1 and J usage is TRBJ1-3; TRBD1 agrees at 10 bases. Germline V gene lookup returns CDR1 MNHNS and CDR2 SASEGT. The CDR3 consists of 13 residues. J was trimmed by 7 bases and V by 10 bases; bases with no gene match: 7. The CDR3 loop reads CATSRDRGNTIYF. The CDR3 DNA sequence: TGTGCCACCAGCCGGGACAGGGGTAACACCATATATTTT.

A few counts support this clone. The V gene is TRBV19, the J gene TRBJ1-5; D remains ambiguous. Germline V gene sequence: CDR1 LNHDA, CDR2 SQIVND (reference sequence). V lost 5 bases, J lost 7 bases, and 12 bases lay in between. This CDR3 has 13 residues. CDR3 sequence (DNA): TGTGCCAGTAGTCCTTACACGAACCAGCCCCAGCATTTT. It is translated as CASSPYTNQPQHF.

The chain carries TRBV7-9 and TRBJ1-5; 10 nucleotides agree with TRBD1. There are 15 residues in the CDR3. From germline, CDR1 is SEHNR and CDR2 FQNEAQ (reference sequence). Unmatched junction bases numbered 4, after V lost 5 bases and J lost 3 bases. The CDR3 loop reads CASSRTGGYNQPQHF. In nucleotides, the CDR3 is TGTGCCAGCAGCCGGACAGGGGGGTACAATCAGCCCCAGCATTTT.

This chain links TRBV2 with TRBJ2-5, with D tentatively TRBD2 (7 bases). V was cut by 6 bases and J by 4 bases, with 15 bases left in between. CDR1 and CDR2 (germline): SNHLY, FYNNEI. The CDR3 is 14 amino acids. The CDR3 DNA reads as TGTGCCAGCAGGAAGGGGGGGCGTAGAGAGACCCAGTACTTC. Its translation: CASRKGGRRETQYF.

V gene TRBV7-2 combines with J gene TRBJ2-7; a possible D gene is TRBD1 (6 bases). This CDR3 has 15 amino acids. Germline CDR1 reads SGHTA; CDR2 reads FQGNSA. Trimming removed 1 base at V and 3 bases at J, with 13 bases between. The CDR3 sequence is CASSLDYGQSYEQYF. The CDR3 DNA follows: TGTGCCAGCAGCTTAGATTACGGACAGAGCTACGAGCAGTACTTC.

The rearrangement joins TRBV5-1 to TRBJ1-2; D is unclear. V shed 7 bases and J shed 0 bases, with 19 bases lying between them. This CDR3 is built from 16 residues. CDR1 is SGHRS, CDR2 YFSETQ, per germline. Written as DNA, the CDR3 is TGCGCCAGCGGATTAGACATGGACGCGTCTAACTATGGCTACACCTTC. This sequence encodes CASGLDMDASNYGYTF.

The chain uses TRBV18 and TRBJ1-5; no firm D call. CDR3 size: 15 residues. The germline V and J ends were trimmed by 5 bases and 3 bases, with 14 bases remaining between them. CDR1 and CDR2 (germline): KGHSH, LQKENI. The DNA of the CDR3 is TGTGCCAGCTCATATTCCCCCTCTAACAATCAGCCCCAGCATTTT. Amino acid sequence: CASSYSPSNNQPQHF.

This clone was observed a few times. Other DNA sequences from this sample encode an identical CDR3 as well. CDR3 bases: TGTGCCAGCAGCCCAGGGGGGTACGAGCAGTACTTC. As protein: CASSPGGYEQYF. The V and J genes are TRBV9 and TRBJ2-7, with a weak D call TRBD1 (7 bases). The V and J ends lost 4 bases and 4 bases respectively, with 9 bases between them. There are 12 residues in the CDR3. CDR1 is SGDLS, CDR2 YYNGEE, per germline.

The chain is built from TRBV2 and TRBJ2-7; 15 nucleotides agree with TRBD2. The trim removed 5 bases at V and 6 bases at J, leaving 11 bases unmatched. Germline V gene sequence: CDR1 SNHLY, CDR2 FYNNEI. The CDR3 runs to 17 residues. CDR3 nucleotides: TGTGCCAGCAGTCGGACTAGCGGGGGGGCCGGTTCCGGCGAGCAGTACTTC. Translation: CASSRTSGGAGSGEQYF. The full variable domain, in which reference TRBV2 and TRBJ2-7 provide the parts outside the CDR3, is EPEVTQTPSHQVTQMGQEVILRCVPISNHLYFYWYRQILGQKVEFLVSFYNNEISEKSEIFDDQFSVERPDGSNFTLKIRSTKLEDSAMYFCASSRTSGGAGSGEQYFGPGTRLTVT.

The genes are TRBV6-5 and TRBJ1-2, with D uncertain. CDR3 length: 15 residues. Trimming removed 6 bases from V and 2 bases from J, with 16 bases in between. Germline V gives CDR1 MNHEY, CDR2 SVGAGI. The chain's CDR3 is CASSPRRTENYGYTF. The CDR3 DNA reads TGTGCCAGCAGCCCCCGGAGGACGGAGAACTATGGCTACACCTTC.

The chain recombines TRBV15 with TRBJ2-5; D remains unclear. CDR3 length: 13 amino acids. V was cut by 0 bases and J by 5 bases, with 7 bases left in between. The germline CDR1 and CDR2 sequences are LNHNV and YYDKDF (reference sequence). The CDR3 reads CATSRDLKETQYF. DNA of the CDR3: TGTGCCACCAGCAGAGATTTGAAGGAGACCCAGTACTTC.

The chain uses TRBV5-4 and TRBJ1-4, with TRBD1 matching 10 bases. The V segment lost 4 bases and the J segment 2 bases; nucleotides outside the gene matches: 8. CDR1 is SGHNT and CDR2 is YYREEE in the germline V gene (reference sequence). The CDR3 sequence is 17 residues long. CDR3 nucleotides: TGTGCCAGCAGCGACTGGGACAGGGGATTCACTAATGAAAAACTGTTTTTT. Encoded protein: CASSDWDRGFTNEKLFF. The variable domain in full, completed from reference TRBV5-4 and TRBJ1-4, reads ETGVTQSPTHLIKTRGQQVTLRCSSQSGHNTVSWYQQALGQGPQFIFQYYREEENGRGNFPPRFSGLQFPNYSSELNVNALELDDSALYLCASSDWDRGFTNEKLFFGSGTQLSVL.

The J gene is TRBJ1-3, the V gene TRBV2; no reliable D call. This CDR3 region has 15 residues. Trimming shortened V by 8 bases and J by 7 bases, and 21 bases separated the two germline ends. The germline gives CDR1 SNHLY, CDR2 FYNNEI. The CDR3 sequence is CASRVSRALTNTIYF. Here the CDR3 DNA reads TGTGCCAGCCGAGTAAGCCGGGCCCTTACGAACACCATATATTTT.

This clone was seen more than once but under ten times. The V and J genes are TRBV4-1 and TRBJ1-4; D remains unclear. CDR3 size: 15 residues. Looked up from germline, CDR1 is MGHRA and CDR2 is YSYEKL. V was shortened by 0 bases and J by 4 bases, with 9 bases between the two germline ends. CDR3 DNA sequence: TGCGCCAGCAGCCAAGATGGGCGAAGTAATGAAAAACTGTTTTTT. Translating it yields CASSQDGRSNEKLFF.

This chain links TRBV19 with TRBJ2-3; a possible D gene is TRBD2 (7 bases). Germline values: CDR1 LNHDA, CDR2 SQIVND (reference sequence). The V end was cut by 9 bases, the J end by 1 base, with 14 bases between. CDR3 length equals 14 residues. The CDR3 DNA reads TGTGCCAGCGGGGGGCGGGGAGGCACAGATACGCAGTATTTT. Amino acid sequence: CASGGRGGTDTQYF. The full variable domain, completed using reference TRBV19 and TRBJ2-3, is DGGITQSPKYLFRKEGQNVTLSCEQNLNHDAMYWYRQDPGQGLRLIYYSQIVNDFQKGDIAEGYSVSREKKESFPLTVTSAQKNPTAFYLCASGGRGGTDTQYFGPGTRLTVL.